The 26 T cell receptor beta chains below were found in one sample sequenced in a study of OX40 agonist ivuxolimab in advanced cancers. The repertoire was sequenced with immunoSEQ multiplex PCR; TCRdb's copy has only in-frame clones and lacks some. The sample carries about 59,000 clones, 75% to 90% recorded once. Here the sequenced sample was CD4+ or CD8+ T cells sorted from blood, taken in a trial of the OX40 agonist ivuxolimab. These receptors originate from an adult with an advanced solid tumor such as melanoma, head and neck, liver or kidney cancer.

The chain joins TRBV7-2 to TRBJ2-5; weak D call: TRBD2 (6 bases). Germline values: CDR1 SGHTA, CDR2 FQGNSA. The CDR3 sequence is 15 residues long. Trimming shortened V by 5 bases and J by 5 bases, and 18 bases separated the two germline ends. The DNA of the CDR3 is TGTGCCAGCAGCGCGGGACGCCCCAGGAGGGAGACCCAGTACTTC. Translation gives CASSAGRPRRETQYF.

V is TRBV18 and J is TRBJ1-2, with 8 bases lining up with TRBD1. The CDR3 sequence is 14 residues long. Germline CDR1 KGHSH, CDR2 LQKENI. Losses at the gene ends were 6 bases for V and 4 bases for J; bases not matched to a gene: 7. In DNA form, the CDR3 reads TGTGCCAGCTCCCTGGAAACAGGGGGCTATGGCTACACCTTC. This codes for CASSLETGGYGYTF.

J is TRBJ2-5 and V is TRBV14, with TRBD2 identical over 8 bases. Per the germline V gene, CDR1 is SGHDN and CDR2 is FVKESK. The CDR3 totals 14 residues. V was pared by 0 bases and J by 4 bases, with 1 base of the junction left unmatched. CDR3 residues: CASSQEAGVETQYF. The CDR3 DNA follows: TGTGCCAGCAGCCAAGAAGCGGGGGTAGAGACCCAGTACTTC.

This clone has only a few counts. This chain joins TRBV29-1 and TRBJ1-5; TRBD1 aligns across 9 bases. Per the germline V gene, CDR1 is SQVTM and CDR2 is ANQGSEA. With 6 bases clipped from V and 4 bases from J, the junction kept 4 bases outside the gene matches. The CDR3 covers 13 residues. The CDR3 reads CSVGQGWNQPQHF. The CDR3 DNA sequence: TGCAGCGTCGGACAGGGGTGGAATCAGCCCCAGCATTTT.

V and J are TRBV7-2 and TRBJ1-1; D gene ambiguous. Germline V gene data show CDR1 as SGHTA and CDR2 as FQGNSA. The CDR3 has 13 residues. The ends were cut back, 1 base at V and 1 base at J, with 4 bases in the middle. CDR3 protein: CASSLEGNTEAFF. CDR3 DNA: TGTGCCAGCAGCTTAGAGGGGAACACTGAAGCTTTCTTT.

With respect to this clone: A read error may produce the germline difference seen at one junction end. This sequence joins TRBV6-1 and TRBJ2-1; D not resolved. The CDR3 has 13 amino acids. The germline gives CDR1 MNHNS, CDR2 SASEGT. The CDR3 loop is CTSSSSRNNEQFF. Here the CDR3 DNA reads TGTACCAGCAGTAGTAGCAGAAACAATGAGCAGTTCTTC.

This clone occurred a few times. The V call is TRBV11-2, the J call TRBJ2-7; 7 bases align to TRBD2. J lost 0 bases, V lost 0 bases, and 2 bases had no gene match. Germline assignment: CDR1 SGHAT and CDR2 FQNNGV. The CDR3 has 15 amino acids. The CDR3 here is CASSLEGGSSYEQYF. Here the CDR3 DNA reads TGTGCCAGCAGCTTAGAGGGCGGGAGCTCCTACGAGCAGTACTTC.

This chain uses TRBV19 with TRBJ2-2; D is possibly TRBD1 (5 bases). The CDR3 is 17 residues long. The germline gives CDR1 LNHDA, CDR2 SQIVND (reference sequence). Trimming shortened V by 6 bases and J by 1 base, and 18 bases separated the two germline ends. DNA for the CDR3: TGTGCCAGTAGCCCCGCACTACAGGCGTTGAACACCGGGGAGCTGTTTTTT. It specifies CASSPALQALNTGELFF.

In the case of this clone: Other DNA sequences in the sample encode the same CDR3. This chain links TRBV29-1 with TRBJ2-3, with D perhaps TRBD1 (5 bases). CDR1 SQVTM and CDR2 ANQGSEA come from the germline V gene. The V and J ends lost 4 bases and 2 bases respectively, with 7 bases between them. This CDR3 comprises 12 residues. CDR3 sequence reads: CSVGQITDTQYF. The CDR3 DNA is TGCAGCGTTGGACAGATCACAGATACGCAGTATTTT.

The rearrangement links TRBV2 to TRBJ1-1; D call uncertain. Germline V gives CDR1 SNHLY, CDR2 FYNNEI. There are 13 residues in the CDR3. V dropped 6 bases and J dropped 1 base, with 9 bases sitting between them. CDR3 in DNA: TGTGCCAGCAGATGGGGTAGGAACACTGAAGCTTTCTTT. Translating it yields CASRWGRNTEAFF.

The gene calls are TRBV13 and TRBJ2-1; TRBD2 matches at 7 bases. V dropped 5 bases and J dropped 6; count of bases not matched to a gene: 7. Germline loops: CDR1 PRHDT, CDR2 FYEKMQ (reference sequence). CDR3 length: 14 residues. Here the CDR3 DNA reads TGTGCCAGCAGCCGCGGCGGGGGTGGCAATGAGCAGTTCTTC. This translates into CASSRGGGGNEQFF.

This chain links TRBV2 with TRBJ2-5; D unresolved. The CDR3 covers 13 residues. V was shortened by 5 bases and J by 7 bases, with 14 bases between the two germline ends. Germline V gene lookup returns CDR1 SNHLY and CDR2 FYNNEI. The CDR3 loop is CASSLTPLSTQYF. The CDR3 bases are TGTGCCAGCAGTCTGACCCCTTTGTCGACCCAGTACTTC.

The chain uses TRBV6-1 and TRBJ2-3; no clear D gene. CDR1 is MNHNS and CDR2 is SASEGT in the germline V gene. CDR3 size: 14 residues. V was trimmed by 7 bases and J by 2 bases, leaving 13 bases between them. CDR3 in DNA: TGTGCCAGCAAAGTGGGCCCCTACACAGATACGCAGTATTTT. Translated: CASKVGPYTDTQYF.

This chain connects TRBV5-1 to TRBJ2-3, with 8 positions matching TRBD1. Germline V gene sequence: CDR1 SGHRS, CDR2 YFSETQ. CDR3 length equals 13 residues. Unmatched junction bases numbered 2, after V lost 2 bases and J lost 6 bases. The chain's CDR3 is CASSLGQGDTQYF. In DNA, the CDR3 is TGCGCCAGCAGCTTAGGACAGGGCGATACGCAGTATTTT.

V usage is TRBV13 and J usage is TRBJ2-1; 9 positions agree with TRBD1. The CDR3 has 16 residues. V trimming: 0 bases; J trimming: 7 bases; junction bases outside the gene matches: 7. CDR1 and CDR2 from the germline V gene are PRHDT and FYEKMQ (reference sequence). CDR3 bases: TGTGCCAGCAGCTTAGGCTACAGGGGGCGAAATAATGAGCAGTTCTTC. Encoded protein: CASSLGYRGRNNEQFF. The variable domain in full, completed from reference TRBV13 and TRBJ2-1, reads AAGVIQSPRHLIKEKRETATLKCYPIPRHDTVYWYQQGPGQDPQFLISFYEKMQSDKGSIPDRFSAQQFSDYHSELNMSSLELGDSALYFCASSLGYRGRNNEQFFGPGTRLTVL.

The sample holds a few counts of this clone. The sample contains more than one DNA sequence encoding this CDR3. The chain is built from TRBV10-2 and TRBJ1-2; 8 bases fit TRBD1. J was trimmed by 0 bases and V by 2 bases; bases with no gene match: 8. The CDR3 extends over 17 amino acids. From germline, CDR1 is WSHSY and CDR2 SAAADI. The CDR3 sequence: CASSESGGQGANYGYTF. CDR3 nucleotides: TGCGCCAGCAGTGAGAGTGGAGGACAGGGAGCTAACTATGGCTACACCTTC.

CDR3 region: CASSVDALPGTDTQYF. The CDR3 nucleotides are TGTGCCAGCAGCGTAGACGCTTTGCCTGGCACAGATACGCAGTATTTT. V usage is TRBV9 and J usage is TRBJ2-3, with D unclear. Trimming pared 0 bases from V and 1 base from J, leaving 12 bases between. CDR1 SGDLS and CDR2 YYNGEE come from the germline V gene. There are 16 residues in the CDR3.

The chain recombines TRBV14 with TRBJ1-1, with D unresolved. V was shortened by 2 bases and J by 4 bases, with 8 bases between the two germline ends. From germline, CDR1 is SGHDN and CDR2 FVKESK. The CDR3 is 13 residues long. The CDR3 region has the DNA TGTGCCAGCAGCCAAAACCGTGGCACTGAAGCTTTCTTT. It yields the protein CASSQNRGTEAFF. The full variable domain, completed using reference TRBV14 and TRBJ1-1, is EAGVTQFPSHSVIEKGQTVTLRCDPISGHDNLYWYRRVMGKEIKFLLHFVKESKQDESGMPNNRFLAERTGGTYSTLKVQPAELEDSGVYFCASSQNRGTEAFFGQGTRLTVV.

This clone was detected once. This chain connects TRBV18 to TRBJ1-1, with TRBD1 identical over 8 bases. Germline values: CDR1 KGHSH, CDR2 LQKENI. The CDR3 is made up of 17 amino acids. The ends lost 6 bases at V and 0 bases at J; junction bases unmatched: 12. For the CDR3, the DNA is TGTGCCAGCTCCCCCCCCGGGACAGGTATTATGAACACTGAAGCTTTCTTT. This sequence encodes CASSPPGTGIMNTEAFF.

The V and J genes are TRBV7-7 and TRBJ1-4, with D perhaps TRBD1 (5 bases). From germline, CDR1 is SSHAT and CDR2 FNYEAQ (reference sequence). Trimming pared 5 bases from V and 6 bases from J, leaving 13 bases between. The CDR3 runs to 14 residues. For the CDR3, the DNA is TGTGCCAGCAGCCCAGACAGTAATGATGAAAAACTGTTTTTT. Its protein product is CASSPDSNDEKLFF.

V is TRBV18 and J is TRBJ1-1; 12 nucleotides line up with TRBD1. Germline CDR1 and CDR2: KGHSH and LQKENI. V shed 3 bases, J shed 4 bases, and the junction held 3 bases outside the gene matches. The length of the CDR3 is 15 residues. The CDR3 coding sequence is TGTGCCAGCTCACCCGGGACAGGGGGCGGCACTGAAGCTTTCTTT. Translated, it gives CASSPGTGGGTEAFF.

The rearrangement uses TRBV10-3 and TRBJ1-1; the D is unclear. This CDR3 spans 12 amino acids. Germline V gives CDR1 ENHRY, CDR2 SYGVKD. Trimming took 1 base from V and 7 from J, leaving 7 bases between them. CDR3 coding DNA: TGTGCCATCAGTGAGTTCAGGAGTGAAGCTTTCTTT. Amino acid sequence: CAISEFRSEAFF.

The J gene is TRBJ2-7, the V gene TRBV5-8, with 8 bases aligning to TRBD1. The CDR3 totals 15 residues. Trimming at V came to 4 bases and at J to 2 bases, leaving 8 bases not matched to a gene. Germline V gene data show CDR1 as SGHTS and CDR2 as YDEGEE. CDR3 sequence (DNA): TGTGCCAGCAGCGTGGGCCCGACAGGGGCCTACGAGCAGTACTTC. It translates to CASSVGPTGAYEQYF. Using reference TRBV5-8 and TRBJ2-7 for the parts outside the CDR3, the full variable domain is EAGVTQSPTHLIKTRGQQATLRCSPISGHTSVYWYQQALGLGLQFLLWYDEGEERNRGNFPPRFSGRQFPNYSSELNVNALELEDSALYLCASSVGPTGAYEQYFGPGTRLTVT.

V usage is TRBV6-4 and J usage is TRBJ2-2, with D possibly TRBD2 on 6 matching bases. Trimming left V 8 bases short and J 1 base short, with 11 bases between. The CDR3 sequence is 14 residues long. Germline loops: CDR1 MRHNA, CDR2 SNTAGT. The CDR3 loop reads CASSGTLNTGELFF. The CDR3 nucleotides read TGTGCCAGCTCCGGGACTTTGAACACCGGGGAGCTGTTTTTT.

The CDR3: CASSLALGEQFF. The CDR3 nucleotides are TGTGCCAGCAGCTTAGCGCTCGGGGAGCAGTTCTTC. V and J are TRBV7-2 and TRBJ2-1, with D unresolved. The CDR3 loop spans 12 amino acids. Trimming pared 0 bases from V and 10 bases from J, leaving 7 bases between. Germline loops: CDR1 SGHTA, CDR2 FQGNSA.

The genes are TRBV18 and TRBJ2-2; possibly TRBD1 for D (5 bases). The CDR3 is made up of 15 amino acids. CDR1 is KGHSH, CDR2 LQKENI, per germline. Trimming shortened V by 3 bases and J by 8 bases, and 16 bases separated the two germline ends. CDR3 in amino acids: CASSPSTATTGELFF. CDR3 sequence (DNA): TGTGCCAGCTCACCCTCGACAGCAACCACTGGGGAGCTGTTTTTT.